The T cell receptor beta chain under discussion was sequenced for a study of response to subunit inactivated influenza vaccine. Germline CDR1 is MGHRA and CDR2 is YSYEKL. V shed 1 base and J 7 bases; nucleotides not matched to a gene: 11. The CDR3 sequence is 18 residues long. Comments on this clonotype: The antigen remains unidentified.

Study observations and caveats: Authors suggested each seasonal flu vaccination may recruit only limited numbers of new T cells.

TCRdb processed the RT-PCR reads anew with MiXCR; each CDR3 protein has one entry. The table has 860,000 or so distinct CDR3 sequences, around 20% seen once; the top ten hold roughly a tenth. The chain carries TRBV4-1 and TRBJ2-2; 11 bases map to TRBD1. The sample was PBMCs from blood, taken roughly 5 days after vaccination. This TCR came from a man aged 50 or older who received an inactivated influenza vaccine. The CDR3 spells CASSQGARGQGVNGELFF. CDR3 coding DNA: TGCGCCAGCAGCCAAGGAGCTAGGGGACAGGGGGTGAACGGGGAGCTGTTTTTT.